The following is a T cell receptor beta chain sequence with its context. The length of the CDR3 is 14 residues. CDR1 is MNHEY and CDR2 is SVGEGT in the germline V gene. Between the trimmed V and J ends, which lost 2 bases and 4 bases, there was a span of 11 bases. The sample belongs to a study of blood T cell repertoires in COVID-19. At the level of the study: Italy, Spain and the United States were the sources of the convalescent and acute COVID-19 samples.

Here immunoSEQ multiplex PCR was the method, and the copy in TCRdb shows in-frame clones only, minus some. The sample lists roughly 71,000 clones, roughly 80% occurring once. The clonotype originates from a man aged 65 to 85 who had recovered from COVID-19. The sequencing input was peripheral blood. This chain connects TRBV6-2 or TRBV6-3 to TRBJ1-1, with TRBD1 as a possible D gene (6 bases). CDR3 residues: CASSYPGTSTEAFF. The DNA for the CDR3 is TGTGCCAGCAGTTACCCGGGGACATCCACTGAAGCTTTCTTT.